This T cell receptor beta chain was captured in a study of control samples from healthy donors and cancer patients. This CDR3 has 17 residues. The germline V gene encodes CDR1 KGHSH and CDR2 LQKENI. Trimming pared 3 bases from V and 2 bases from J, leaving 20 bases between. The table came from immunoSEQ multiplex PCR; TCRdb's copy has only in-frame clones and leaves some out. This sample has roughly 98,000 clones, with roughly 78% found just once. The chain couples TRBV18 to TRBJ2-7, with a tentative D call TRBD1 (6 bases). Sequenced material: blood. The receptor comes from a woman in her sixties or seventies in good health. The CDR3 coding sequence is TGTGCCAGCTCACCCACTACAGGGCCACGCGATACCTACGAGCAGTACTTC. Residues: CASSPTTGPRDTYEQYF.